The clone carrying this T cell receptor beta chain appeared once. No antigen is known for it. The data are from a study of shared clonotypes between healthy human individuals. Data came from immunoSEQ multiplex PCR; TCRdb stores just in-frame clones and leaves some out. The sample records 2 million or so clones, around 95% being singletons. Study results and caveats: Non-shared clonotypes showed lower generation probabilities than clonotypes common to all four donors.

Trimming at V came to 4 bases and at J to 3 bases, leaving 7 bases not matched to a gene. CDR3 size: 15 residues. CDR1 and CDR2 (germline): SGHNT, YYREEE (reference sequence). V usage is TRBV5-4 and J usage is TRBJ2-1, with TRBD1 matching 7 bases. Sequenced: naive CD4+ T cells sorted from blood. The subset: CD45RA+ positively selected. The origin of this receptor is a man aged 18 to 30 in good health. The CDR3 spells CASSGGQRNYNEQFF. The CDR3 DNA sequence: TGTGCCAGCAGCGGGGGACAGCGAAACTACAATGAGCAGTTCTTC.